A selection of T cell receptor beta chains follows, all from one sample in a study of T cell changes during pregnancy in multiple sclerosis. TCRdb's copy holds only in-frame clones and misses some; the assay was immunoSEQ multiplex PCR. The repertoire includes more than 65,000 clones, approximately 86% of them detected once, and 3% to 3.5% sits in the top ten. Material: peripheral blood, obtained before pregnancy. These receptor sequences come from a female donor with multiple sclerosis, enrolled in a pregnancy study. CDR3s leave out the opening cysteine and the closing phenylalanine or tryptophan. A D gene is named only where the DNA matches it firmly.

V	D	J	CDR3
TRBV11-2	TRBD1	TRBJ2-7	ASSSTGGPNEQY
TRBV19	TRBD1	TRBJ1-1	ASRQDRGAF
TRBV5-1	TRBD1	TRBJ2-2	ASSLAGGSGTGELF
TRBV5-1	.	TRBJ2-1	ASSLELASEQF
TRBV2	TRBD1	TRBJ1-1	ASSEWGQGGTEAF
TRBV13	.	TRBJ1-2	ASSPGQLNYGYT
TRBV18	TRBD1	TRBJ1-3	ASSPQGAAGNTIY
TRBV19	.	TRBJ2-2	ASSISSGPTGELF
TRBV10-1	TRBD2	TRBJ2-7	ASGASGSGEQY
TRBV4-3	.	TRBJ1-3	ASSQEGRAGNTIY
TRBV6-5	.	TRBJ1-2	ASSYSIGGGYT
TRBV5-1	TRBD1	TRBJ1-1	ASSSTGVGGSTEAF
TRBV25-1	.	TRBJ1-1	ASSDYLGGFTEAF
TRBV2	TRBD1	TRBJ2-1	ARDRGNNNEQF
TRBV6-1	TRBD1	TRBJ1-3	ASSVLWPGTGNWRNTIY
TRBV25-1	.	TRBJ2-7	ASSEQNYEQY